The 17 T cell receptor beta chains below come from one sample, sequenced in a study of cytomegalovirus exposure and HLA in healthy donors. 13 Jbeta primers and 60 Vbeta primers were used for the PCR. Clones were sequenced by immunoSEQ multiplex PCR, and TCRdb holds only the in-frame ones, with some missing. The sample records under 200,000 clones, around 80% being singletons. The source material was PBMCs. Receptor source: a woman in her forties or fifties in good health and CMV-seronegative.

The chain joins TRBV29-1 to TRBJ2-6; no clear D gene. V lost 4 bases, J lost 1 base, and 5 bases lay in between. The CDR3 extends over 13 amino acids. Germline CDR1 reads SQVTM; CDR2 reads ANQGSEA. CDR3 in DNA: TGCAGCGTTGCAACATCTGGGGCCAACGTCCTGACTTTC. Translated, it gives CSVATSGANVLTF.

V and J are TRBV19 and TRBJ2-1; TRBD1 matches at 9 bases. V dropped 7 bases and J dropped 7; count of bases not matched to a gene: 5. This CDR3 is built from 13 residues. Germline loops: CDR1 LNHDA, CDR2 SQIVND (reference sequence). DNA for the CDR3: TGTGCCAGTAAGGGGACAGGGTGGAATGAGCAGTTCTTC. This codes for CASKGTGWNEQFF.

To note about this clone: Other DNA sequences within the sample encode an identical CDR3. The DNA for the CDR3 is TGTGCCAGTAGTATAGGCGGCACAGATACGCAGTATTTT. Its translation is CASSIGGTDTQYF. The J gene is TRBJ2-3, the V gene TRBV19, with D uncertain. Germline CDR1 is LNHDA and CDR2 is SQIVND (reference sequence). Trimming removed 1 base from V and 1 base from J, with 3 bases in between. The CDR3 contains 13 residues.

This clone was found once. This specimen includes other DNA sequences encoding the same CDR3. This chain joins TRBV4-2 and TRBJ2-7, with a weak D call TRBD2 (5 bases). The germline V gene encodes CDR1 LGHNA and CDR2 YNFKEQ. The CDR3 has 16 amino acids. Trimming took off 3 bases at V and 6 bases at J, with 21 bases between the two ends. The CDR3 region is CASSQGSGILTGEQYF. DNA of the CDR3: TGTGCCAGCAGCCAGGGTTCCGGGATCTTGACGGGCGAGCAGTACTTC.

This chain connects TRBV5-3 to TRBJ2-7, with TRBD1 identical over 8 bases. TRBV5-3 falls under the ORF class, with uncertain function. The length of the CDR3 is 20 residues. Losses at the gene ends were 2 bases for V and 3 bases for J; bases not matched to a gene: 22. The CDR3 sequence: CARSLTNRDRYRGWGYEQYF. For the CDR3, the DNA is TGTGCCAGAAGCTTAACTAACCGGGACAGGTATCGTGGTTGGGGCTACGAGCAGTACTTC.

There are a few counts of this clone. This chain uses TRBV25-1 with TRBJ2-5; 8 bases agree with TRBD1. The CDR3 sequence is 14 residues long. Germline V CDR1 and CDR2: MGHDK, SYGVNS. The ends lost 4 bases at V and 4 bases at J; junction bases unmatched: 5. The CDR3 loop is CASSGQGAPETQYF. CDR3 bases: TGTGCCAGCAGTGGGCAGGGGGCCCCAGAGACCCAGTACTTC.

J is TRBJ2-2 and V is TRBV10-3; 7 positions agree with TRBD2. CDR3 length: 14 residues. Germline CDR1 ENHRY, CDR2 SYGVKD. V gave up 4 bases and J gave up 5 bases; unmatched junction bases: 4. This CDR3 reads CAISGASGTGELFF. CDR3 nucleotide sequence: TGTGCCATCAGTGGGGCTAGCGGTACCGGGGAGCTGTTTTTT.

The chain uses TRBV15 and TRBJ2-3; TRBD1 matches 7 bases. V dropped 1 base and J dropped 6; count of bases not matched to a gene: 10. Germline-derived CDR1 and CDR2 are LNHNV and YYDKDF (reference sequence). The CDR3 has 16 amino acids. CDR3 DNA sequence: TGTGCCACCAGCAGAGTTGGTGCAGGGGGATCGGATACGCAGTATTTT. Residues: CATSRVGAGGSDTQYF.

This rearrangement joins TRBV30 to TRBJ2-1, with 10 nucleotides matching TRBD2. J gave up 0 bases and V 4 bases, and 0 bases lay outside the gene matches. The CDR3 runs to 14 residues. Germline loops: CDR1 GTSNPN, CDR2 SVGIG (reference sequence). The CDR3 nucleotides read TGTGCCTGGACTAGCGGGGGCTCCTACAATGAGCAGTTCTTC. This translates into CAWTSGGSYNEQFF.

This chain joins TRBV28 and TRBJ2-3, with 9 bases lining up with TRBD2. The junction had 2 bases not matched to a gene; V was cut back by 2 bases and J by 2 bases. The germline V gene encodes CDR1 MDHEN and CDR2 SYDVKM. The CDR3 consists of 15 residues. CDR3 sequence: CASSLLAGNTDTQYF. The CDR3 coding sequence is TGTGCCAGCAGTTTACTAGCGGGGAACACAGATACGCAGTATTTT. Complete variable domain (other parts from reference TRBV28 and TRBJ2-3): DVKVTQSSRYLVKRTGEKVFLECVQDMDHENMFWYRQDPGLGLRLIYFSYDVKMKEKGDIPEGYSVSREKKERFSLILESASTNQTSMYLCASSLLAGNTDTQYFGPGTRLTVL.

The chain carries TRBV25-1 and TRBJ1-2; D is possibly TRBD1 (5 bases). This CDR3 contains 15 residues. CDR1 MGHDK and CDR2 SYGVNS come from the germline V gene. V lost 5 bases and J 4 bases, leaving 17 bases between the germline ends. CDR3 sequence reads: CASSSPRGGSYGYTF. DNA for the CDR3: TGTGCCAGCAGTTCCCCGAGGGGCGGGAGCTATGGCTACACCTTC.

The chain carries TRBV6-5 and TRBJ2-6; a weak D match, TRBD1 (6 bases). Trimming removed 2 bases at V and 1 base at J, with 9 bases between. Germline-derived CDR1 and CDR2 are MNHEY and SVGAGI. This CDR3 is 16 amino acids long. The chain's CDR3 is CASSYTGQSGANVLTF. The CDR3 DNA reads as TGTGCCAGCAGTTACACTGGACAGTCTGGGGCCAACGTCCTGACTTTC.

On this clone: The same CDR3 is also encoded by other DNA sequences in this sample. This chain uses TRBV7-2 with TRBJ1-5, with TRBD1 as a possible D gene (5 bases). Germline V gene data show CDR1 as SGHTA and CDR2 as FQGNSA. Trimming left V 1 base short and J 5 bases short, with 6 bases between. The CDR3 length is 13 residues. CDR3 in DNA: TGTGCCAGCAGCTTAGTAGGGGATCAGCCCCAGCATTTT. Residues: CASSLVGDQPQHF.

The chain is built from TRBV21-1 and TRBJ2-5; the table's D gene call, TRBD1, was not cross checked with the DNA. TRBV21-1 is marked as a pseudogene. The CDR3 length is 12 residues. The CDR3 bases are TGTGCCAGCAGGCGATCGCAGGACAGGCAGTACTTC. It codes for CASRRSQDRQYF.

A single count supports this clone. The CDR3 is CASSPTSFGGGSDEQFF. The CDR3 DNA reads TGTGCCAGCTCACCGACTAGCTTCGGGGGAGGGTCCGATGAGCAGTTCTTC. This chain links TRBV18 with TRBJ2-1; TRBD2 matches 7 bases. Germline-derived CDR1 and CDR2 are KGHSH and LQKENI. The CDR3 sequence is 17 residues long. V dropped 3 bases and J dropped 8; count of bases not matched to a gene: 16.

The V gene is TRBV30, the J gene TRBJ1-5; no reliable D call. This CDR3 has 13 amino acids. Trimming pared 2 bases from V and 3 bases from J, leaving 8 bases between. Germline-derived CDR1 and CDR2 are GTSNPN and SVGIG (reference sequence). The CDR3 spells CAWSLQSNQPQHF. The CDR3, as DNA: TGTGCCTGGAGTCTCCAGTCCAATCAGCCCCAGCATTTT.

V usage is TRBV4-2 and J usage is TRBJ2-6; TRBD2 is a possible D gene (7 bases). V was trimmed by 4 bases and J by 0 bases, leaving 22 bases between them. The CDR3 runs to 20 residues. From germline, CDR1 is LGHNA and CDR2 YNFKEQ. CDR3 sequence (DNA): TGTGCCAGCAGCCTCCCCTGGGGGGCGGGGGCCCTCTCTGGGGCCAACGTCCTGACTTTC. Translated, it gives CASSLPWGAGALSGANVLTF.